This TCR beta chain appears in the sequencing data of a study of T cells in Graves' hyperthyroidism and ophthalmopathy (dated by TCRdb to the late 2010s). For context, the study as a whole: Peripheral blood samples were taken at initial diagnosis, before any treatment was given. A discovery cohort of about a hundred patients, fewer than 50 with Graves' ophthalmopathy and approximately 60 with stable Graves' hyperthyroidism, was used to find distinguishing TCR V-J signatures. Prospective prediction of ophthalmopathy was tested in an independent validation cohort consisting of 18 hyperthyroidism patients and around 16 patients who later progressed to ophthalmopathy. For training and testing, the 100 or so patients in the discovery cohort were randomly divided in a 7:3 ratio. Thyroid tissue and blood T-cell repertoires from about six Graves' hyperthyroidism patients were also compared in the study. After blood sampling, hyperthyroidism patients were treated with methimazole at a starting dose of 30 mg daily, and ophthalmopathy patients were treated with high-dose intravenous methylprednisolone. According to the paper, TCR Vbeta CDR3 sequencing was carried out on 135 peripheral blood samples, which came from 40 to 45 ophthalmopathy, approximately 72 hyperthyroidism and roughly 17 progressor patients.

In the case of this clonotype: No cognate antigen has been identified for it. It has no much larger one-base neighbor in the sample; base qualities were not kept.

At the junction V is shortened by 2 bases and J by 2 bases, with 10 bases in between. From the cysteine up to the phenylalanine, the CDR3 has a length of 16 residues. The read is trimmed to its CDR3 DNA, 48 bases read in frame from base 1. Sequences SNHLY (CDR1) and FYNNEI (CDR2) are obtained from the germline V gene. The TCR beta CDR3 regions were amplified from the RNA transcripts. The TCR CDR3 was subjected to a first round of RT-PCR using the HTBI primer set and the Qiagen OneStep RT-PCR kit. Libraries were constructed in a second round of multiplex PCR, after which size selection and purification were performed. Libraries were sequenced paired-end with 100 bp reads on an Illumina HiSeq2000. The study's processing was this. SOAPnuke was used to process the raw data, removing reads that contained adapters or uncalled bases, had a mean Phred below 15, or lacked an exact match to the constant primer or identifier. COPE v1.2.5 was used to merge high-quality paired reads, and clonotypes were defined as unique nucleotide sequences. Clonotypes were aligned to IMGT TRBV, TRBD and TRBJ reference segments using MiTCR v1.1. Analysis was restricted to V-J combinations with a frequency above 0.0001, which covered 98% to 99.2% of repertoires. The TCS score was defined as F50 (clonal expansion) divided by E x V (chaos), with BLOSUM62-based TCRdist calculated between CDR3 peptides within each V-J. Welch's t-statistics and random forest reduced roughly 500 V-J features to 13, which were used in a naive Bayes classifier (R e1071). In TCRdb, the public reads were trimmed at Q25 with fastp and aligned with MiXCR, with productive beta chains retained. Rows are unified per CDR3 protein, each entry keeping the most common DNA and genes. The V and J calls follow TCRdb's processing rather than the paper's. For this sample there are roughly 600,000 distinct CDR3 sequences; roughly 15% appear just once. The ten largest clones capture approximately 12% of the sample.

Ophthalmopathy patients had moderately to severely active disease, with a Clinical Activity Score of 3 or more, a NOSPECS grade of 4 or more, and a disease duration of less than 3 months. The study excluded patients with uncontrolled infections, other autoimmune diseases, pregnancy or lactation. Diagnoses relied on clinical symptoms, serum thyroxine and TRAb, thyroid ultrasound and orbital computed tomography. PBMCs were isolated from 7.5 to 10 ml of fresh peripheral blood by Ficoll-Paque density gradient centrifugation. Total RNA was extracted using Trizol reagent, and RNA quality was assessed on an Agilent 2100 Bioanalyzer. The investigation overall reported the following: In validation, progression to ophthalmopathy was predicted by the model with nearly 71% sensitivity and roughly 72% specificity, a median of 6.5 months before onset. A model built on a 13 V-J signature distinguished ophthalmopathy from stable hyperthyroidism, reaching around 87% sensitivity and about 81% specificity in cross-validation and 80%/75% in testing. No statistical method was used to fix the sample size in advance, and group allocation was not hidden from the investigators. Most expanded thyroid clonotypes (frequency above 0.001) were also detected in blood, a finding suggesting that blood repertoires may reflect thyroid immune responses.

The clonotype comes from a woman aged 50 to 60 with Graves' ophthalmopathy. Recombination linked TRBV2 to TRBJ2-6; the D segment could be TRBD1, given 6 matching bases. Material for sequencing was blood. CDR3 region: CASSETGRAGANVLTF. The sequence in DNA is TGTGCCAGCAGTGAAACAGGGCGGGCTGGGGCCAACGTCCTGACTTTC. Reference TRBV2 and TRBJ2-6 genes cover what lies past the CDR3, so the full variable domain is EPEVTQTPSHQVTQMGQEVILRCVPISNHLYFYWYRQILGQKVEFLVSFYNNEISEKSEIFDDQFSVERPDGSNFTLKIRSTKLEDSAMYFCASSETGRAGANVLTFGAGSRLTVL.